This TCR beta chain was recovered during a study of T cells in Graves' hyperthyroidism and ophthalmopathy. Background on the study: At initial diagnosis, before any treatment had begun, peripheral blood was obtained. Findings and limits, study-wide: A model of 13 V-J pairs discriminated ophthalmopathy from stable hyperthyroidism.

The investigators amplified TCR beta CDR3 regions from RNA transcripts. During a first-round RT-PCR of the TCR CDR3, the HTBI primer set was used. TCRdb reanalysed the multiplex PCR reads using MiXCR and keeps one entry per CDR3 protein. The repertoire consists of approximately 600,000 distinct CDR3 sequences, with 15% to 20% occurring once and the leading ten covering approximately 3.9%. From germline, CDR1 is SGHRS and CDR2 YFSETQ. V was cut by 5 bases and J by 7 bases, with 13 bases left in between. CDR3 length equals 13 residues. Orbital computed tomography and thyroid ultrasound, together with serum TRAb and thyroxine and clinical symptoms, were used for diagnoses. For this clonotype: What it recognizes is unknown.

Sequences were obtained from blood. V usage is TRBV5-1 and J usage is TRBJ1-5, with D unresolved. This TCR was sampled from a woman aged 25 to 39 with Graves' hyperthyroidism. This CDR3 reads CASRDGSGQPQHF. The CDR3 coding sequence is TGCGCCAGCAGGGATGGGTCCGGACAGCCCCAGCATTTT.